A single sample gave rise to the 27 T cell receptor beta chains below, sequenced in a study of blood T cells in healthy people across ages. A second PCR of roughly 7 to 11 cycles used a sample-barcoded 5' primer and a J-beta primer mix. TCRdb analysed the 5' RACE reads with MiXCR anew, one entry per CDR3 protein. There are around 870,000 distinct CDR3 sequences in the sample; under 35% occur only once, and around 15% lies in the top ten. The specimen sequenced was blood. These receptors came from a woman older than 75 in good health.

This clonotype was counted ten times or more. The CDR3 loop reads CSAREELFNSPLHF. The CDR3 DNA reads as TGCAGTGCTAGAGAGGAGTTGTTTAATTCACCCCTCCACTTT. V usage is TRBV20-1 and J usage is TRBJ1-6; D remains ambiguous. Deletions cut 0 bases from V and 6 bases from J, with 9 bases between. Germline V CDR1 and CDR2: DFQATT, SNEGSKA (reference sequence). This CDR3 has 14 amino acids.

This clonotype occurred a few times. This may come from a read error, since a much larger clone is one base off. J is TRBJ2-1 and V is TRBV7-2, with 14 bases identical to TRBD2. Gene TRBJ2-7 matches the end of the DNA better, so the J call may be wrong. Per germline, CDR1 SGHTA and CDR2 FQGNSA. There are 17 residues in the CDR3. Written as DNA, the CDR3 is TGTGCCAGCAGCTTAGGAGGACTAGCGGGGGGCTACAATGAGCAGTACTTC. Encoded protein: CASSLGGLAGGYNEQYF.

This clonotype appeared a few times. The chain couples TRBV11-2 to TRBJ2-5; TRBD1 aligns across 10 bases. Germline V gene data show CDR1 as SGHAT and CDR2 as FQNNGV. Unmatched junction bases numbered 3, after V lost 1 base and J lost 1 base. This CDR3 is built from 16 residues. Here the CDR3 DNA reads TGTGCCAGCAGCTTAGTTTGGACAGGGGGCCAAGAGACCCAGTACTTC. Translated, it gives CASSLVWTGGQETQYF.

This clonotype was seen a handful of times. This sequence joins TRBV18 and TRBJ2-3; D is uncertain. The V gene lost 2 bases and the J gene lost 7 bases, with 13 bases spanning the gap. Germline V gene lookup returns CDR1 KGHSH and CDR2 LQKENI. The CDR3 spans 14 residues. The CDR3 DNA is TGTGCCAGCTCACCAGGTGACATCTCGTATACGCAGTATTTT. Translated, it gives CASSPGDISYTQYF.

This clonotype turned up a few times. A much larger clonotype is one base distant, so this may be a read error. V and J are TRBV6-2 or TRBV6-3 and TRBJ2-5; the match to TRBD1 covers 10 bases. V was pared by 6 bases and J by 13 bases, with 11 bases of the junction left unmatched. CDR1 is MNHEY and CDR2 is SVGEGT in the germline V gene. CDR3 length equals 13 residues. CDR3 bases: TGTGCCAGCAGCCTGGGACAGGGGACCATTCCGTACTTC. Its protein is CASSLGQGTIPYF.

In this sample, this clonotype turned up a few times. The rearrangement joins TRBV18 to TRBJ1-1, with TRBD1 identical over 9 bases. V lost 2 bases, J lost 5 bases, and 6 bases stayed unmatched. Per the germline V gene, CDR1 is KGHSH and CDR2 is LQKENI. The CDR3 has 15 amino acids. The CDR3 DNA follows: TGTGCCAGCTCACCAGAACAGGGGGCGAGTACTGAAGCTTTCTTT. It yields the protein CASSPEQGASTEAFF.

Only a few counts were recorded for this clonotype. The V and J genes are TRBV4-3 and TRBJ1-1, with 8 bases aligning to TRBD1. J was trimmed by 8 bases and V by 3 bases; bases with no gene match: 5. The CDR3 sequence is 13 residues long. The germline CDR1 and CDR2 sequences are LGHNA and YSLEER. The CDR3 protein is CASSHRTGREAFF. DNA for the CDR3: TGCGCCAGCAGCCATCGGACAGGGAGGGAAGCTTTCTTT.

This clonotype was observed a handful of times. The gene calls are TRBV7-2 and TRBJ1-2, with 7 bases identical to TRBD1. The CDR3 extends over 15 amino acids. V trimming: 4 bases; J trimming: 1 base; junction bases outside the gene matches: 6. CDR1 is SGHTA, CDR2 FQGNSA, per germline. The CDR3 protein is CASSWGTGDNYGYTF. CDR3 bases: TGTGCCAGCAGCTGGGGTACAGGGGATAACTATGGCTACACCTTC.

The sample holds many counts of this clonotype. This chain connects TRBV6-2 or TRBV6-3 to TRBJ2-5, with D perhaps matching TRBD2 (6 bases). Between the trimmed V and J ends, which lost 2 bases and 3 bases, there was a span of 10 bases. The germline CDR1 and CDR2 sequences are MNHEY and SVGEGT. The CDR3 totals 14 residues. CDR3 in DNA: TGTGCCAGCAGTTACCGGGACTTAGAAGAGACCCAGTACTTC. Translation: CASSYRDLEETQYF.

About this clonotype: A read error may be the cause here, since a much bigger clone is one base away. The rearrangement joins TRBV6-5 to TRBJ1-1, with 9 nucleotides matching TRBD1. The CDR3 covers 14 residues. With 6 bases clipped from V and 10 bases from J, the junction kept 12 bases outside the gene matches. Germline assignment: CDR1 MNHEY and CDR2 SVGAGI. The CDR3 nucleotides read TGTGCCAGCAGCTCCGGGACAGGGTCCCCTGTAGCTTTCTTT. Its translation is CASSSGTGSPVAFF.

The V call is TRBV20-1, the J call TRBJ2-5; 9 positions match TRBD2. The end of the DNA fits TRBJ2-7 better, so the J call may be wrong. Germline V gene data show CDR1 as DFQATT and CDR2 as SNEGSKA (reference sequence). The CDR3 has 15 residues. The CDR3 DNA sequence: TGCAGTGCTAGAGGCGGGAGGGTAGGTGTGGACGAGCAGTACTTC. This codes for CSARGGRVGVDEQYF.

Ten or more counts support this clonotype. The chain recombines TRBV5-1 with TRBJ2-3, with D possibly TRBD2 on 6 matching bases. Germline CDR1 and CDR2: SGHRS and YFSETQ. The CDR3 spans 17 residues. With 4 bases removed from V and 2 bases from J, the gap between germline ends came to 20 bases. CDR3 sequence: CASSAFTGRGNTDTQYF. As DNA, the CDR3 is TGCGCCAGCAGCGCATTTACTGGGCGGGGTAACACAGATACGCAGTATTTT.

Turning to this clonotype: A clone one base away is much larger, so this may be a read error. The rearrangement links TRBV7-2 to TRBJ1-6; D is ambiguous. CDR1 and CDR2 (germline): SGHTA, FQGNSA. CDR3 length: 17 residues. CDR3 nucleotide sequence: TGTGCCAGCAGCGTCTCTTTATTAAGCTCCCATAATTCACCCCTCCACTTT. The encoded protein is CASSVSLLSSHNSPLHF.

The chain links TRBV5-1 to TRBJ2-2; D is tentatively TRBD1 or TRBD2 (6 bases each). The CDR3 runs to 15 residues. Germline CDR1 SGHRS, CDR2 YFSETQ. Trimming cost V 0 bases and J 4 bases, with 10 bases left between them. The CDR3 sequence: CASSLAGAVTGELFF. CDR3 coding DNA: TGCGCCAGCAGCTTGGCGGGGGCCGTCACCGGGGAGCTGTTTTTT.

In its sample, this clonotype was seen a few times. The rearrangement joins TRBV27 to TRBJ1-2; 7 nucleotides match TRBD1. The CDR3 totals 17 residues. Per the germline V gene, CDR1 is MNHEY and CDR2 is SMNVEV (reference sequence). Trimming removed 6 bases from V and 4 bases from J; junction bases left unmatched: 17. Written as DNA, the CDR3 is TGTGCCAGCAGCCTACTTGCCAACCGGGGACAGAGCTATGGCTACACCTTC. Its protein is CASSLLANRGQSYGYTF.

The chain has TRBV7-2 and TRBJ1-1, with D maybe TRBD1 (5 bases). The CDR3 covers 12 residues. Germline CDR1 is SGHTA and CDR2 is FQGNSA. The ends were cut back, 5 bases at V and 7 bases at J, with 11 bases in the middle. The CDR3 DNA follows: TGTGCCAGCAGCCCTCAGGGTTTTGAAGCTTTCTTT. Protein product: CASSPQGFEAFF.

With respect to this clonotype: This sequence may be a read error, since a much larger clone differs from it by one base. The gene calls are TRBV28 and TRBJ2-1; unclear D gene. The end of the DNA is better explained by TRBJ2-7, so the J call may be wrong. CDR3 size: 14 residues. Germline V gene sequence: CDR1 MDHEN, CDR2 SYDVKM. The CDR3 region has the DNA TGTGCCAGCATTAAGGCTCAAGGCCACAATGAGCAGTACTTC. Protein: CASIKAQGHNEQYF.

This clonotype was observed many times. The chain recombines TRBV12-3 or TRBV12-4 with TRBJ1-1, with TRBD1 matching 11 bases. The CDR3 length is 14 residues. With V trimmed by 6 bases and J by 1 base, 1 base remained unmatched. The CDR3 nucleotides are TGTGCCAGCAGGGGACAGGGGGGGAACACTGAAGCTTTCTTT. Protein product: CASRGQGGNTEAFF.

This clonotype has a count of ten or more. V usage is TRBV6-1 and J usage is TRBJ1-2, with D perhaps matching TRBD1 (5 bases). This CDR3 has 13 residues. V was shortened by 4 bases and J by 8 bases, with 14 bases between the two germline ends. Germline V gives CDR1 MNHNS, CDR2 SASEGT. The CDR3, as DNA: TGTGCCAGCAGTGCCAACAGGCTCGACGGCTACACCTTC. This sequence encodes CASSANRLDGYTF.

In regard to this clonotype: This could be a read error, since a much larger clone is one nucleotide away. The chain uses TRBV5-5 and TRBJ2-3; D ambiguous. CDR1 and CDR2 (germline): SGHKS, YYEKEE (reference sequence). The CDR3 has 14 residues. The CDR3 spells CASSTRTGTNTQYF. The CDR3 DNA sequence: TGTGCCAGCAGCACGAGGACGGGCACAAATACGCAGTATTTT.

This clonotype was counted a few times. This CDR3 is CASRGVSSYEQYV. In DNA form, the CDR3 reads TGCGCCTCCCGGGGTGTAAGCTCCTACGAGCAGTACGTC. This chain joins TRBV27 and TRBJ2-7; TRBD2 might be the D (5 bases). The germline V gene encodes CDR1 MNHEY and CDR2 SMNVEV (reference sequence). The CDR3 spans 13 residues.

This clonotype was seen more than once but under ten times. The chain joins TRBV7-6 to TRBJ1-1; 9 bases are a match to TRBD1. The V gene's germline CDR1 is SGHVS and CDR2 FNYEAQ. Trimming at V came to 5 bases and at J to 4 bases, leaving 26 bases not matched to a gene. This CDR3 is 21 amino acids long. The CDR3 loop reads CASSPLKLWTGARLGATEAFF. CDR3 coding DNA: TGTGCCAGCAGCCCCCTAAAACTTTGGACAGGGGCCCGATTGGGAGCCACTGAAGCTTTCTTT.

This clonotype was counted between two and nine times. The V call is TRBV6-5, the J call TRBJ1-6; D gene unclear. The V and J ends lost 0 bases and 2 bases respectively, with 11 bases between them. Germline V gene sequence: CDR1 MNHEY, CDR2 SVGAGI. This CDR3 has 17 amino acids. The DNA for the CDR3 is TGTGCCAGCAGTTACTCCCGGGAGGTGGCCTATAATTCACCCCTCCACTTT. It specifies CASSYSREVAYNSPLHF.

Points on this clonotype: Just one base apart from a much larger clone, this may be a read error. The genes are TRBV9 and TRBJ1-1; tentative D call: TRBD1 (6 bases). Trimming left V 3 bases short and J 3 bases short, with 12 bases between. CDR3 length equals 14 residues. Germline V lookup: CDR1 SGDLS, CDR2 YYNGEE. The CDR3 sequence: CASSGQVQDTEAFF. As DNA, the CDR3 is TGTGCCAGCAGCGGACAGGTCCAGGACACTGAAGCTTTCTTT.

Details on this clonotype: This could be a read error, since a much larger clone is one nucleotide away. V is TRBV24-1 and J is TRBJ2-1, with D possibly matching TRBD1 (5 bases). Per germline, CDR1 KGHDR and CDR2 SFDVKD. The CDR3 has 13 residues. The CDR3 protein is CAASSTAPDEQFF. The CDR3 DNA is TGTGCCGCCAGTTCGACAGCCCCAGATGAGCAGTTCTTC.

This clonotype was observed a handful of times. A read error may explain this, as a much larger clone is one base away. The gene calls are TRBV12-3 or TRBV12-4 and TRBJ2-1, with 9 nucleotides matching TRBD1. The CDR3 spans 15 residues. For the CDR3, the DNA is TGTGCCAGCAGTTTAGGTGGGACAGGGCACAATGAGCGGTTCTTC. Amino acid sequence: CASSLGGTGHNERFF.

The CDR3 region is CATSRNTAGNEQFF. The CDR3 DNA is TGTGCCACCAGCAGAAATACGGCAGGTAATGAGCAGTTCTTC. The V and J genes are TRBV15 and TRBJ2-1; D not certain. Trimming pared 2 bases from V and 7 bases from J, leaving 12 bases between. The CDR3 length is 14 residues. CDR1 LNHNV and CDR2 YYDKDF come from the germline V gene (reference sequence).